These 22 T cell receptor beta chains share one sample of origin, sequenced in a study of blood T cell repertoires in COVID-19. The assay was immunoSEQ multiplex PCR, and TCRdb's table has in-frame clones only and misses some. The sample includes about 87,000 clones, roughly 83% of them seen just once. The specimen was peripheral blood. These receptors all stem from a human donor in a cohort sampled during active COVID-19.

The chain combines TRBV11-2 with TRBJ2-7, with 9 bases lining up with TRBD2. The germline CDR1 and CDR2 sequences are SGHAT and FQNNGV. The CDR3 contains 15 residues. Trimming at V came to 5 bases and at J to 6 bases, leaving 11 bases not matched to a gene. CDR3 loop: CASSKVSGGLGEQYF. The CDR3, as DNA: TGTGCCAGCAGCAAAGTCAGCGGGGGGCTCGGCGAGCAGTACTTC.

The chain carries TRBV6-5 and TRBJ2-7; 11 bases agree with TRBD1. The CDR3 covers 14 residues. CDR1 is MNHEY, CDR2 SVGAGI, per germline. Trimming removed 6 bases from V and 9 bases from J; junction bases left unmatched: 10. CDR3 protein: CASRDGQGAPVQYF. The CDR3 DNA follows: TGTGCCAGCAGGGATGGACAGGGGGCGCCGGTGCAGTACTTC.

The genes are TRBV25-1 and TRBJ2-7; D not resolved. The germline gives CDR1 MGHDK, CDR2 SYGVNS. V was cut by 1 base and J by 6 bases, with 10 bases left in between. There are 13 residues in the CDR3. CDR3 amino acids: CASSEFGRSEQYF. The CDR3 DNA reads as TGTGCCAGCAGTGAATTTGGCAGAAGCGAGCAGTACTTC.

This CDR3 reads CATSTRPAGGSYEQYF. CDR3 sequence (DNA): TGTGCCACCAGCACCCGTCCGGCAGGGGGCTCCTACGAGCAGTACTTC. The rearrangement links TRBV15 to TRBJ2-7, with 7 bases aligning to TRBD1. Per germline, CDR1 LNHNV and CDR2 YYDKDF (reference sequence). CDR3 length equals 16 residues. The J segment lost 0 bases and the V segment lost 4 bases, leaving 9 bases of the junction unmatched.

The chain recombines TRBV5-4 with TRBJ2-1; TRBD2 matches 8 bases. Germline CDR1 SGHNT, CDR2 YYREEE (reference sequence). V trimming: 2 bases; J trimming: 7 bases; junction bases outside the gene matches: 2. This CDR3 is 13 amino acids long. CDR3 sequence reads: CASSFGGGNEQFF. The CDR3 coding sequence is TGTGCCAGCAGCTTCGGGGGGGGGAATGAGCAGTTCTTC.

The chain combines TRBV9 with TRBJ2-7, with a weak D call TRBD1 (5 bases). There are 14 residues in the CDR3. With 0 bases removed from V and 0 bases from J, the gap between germline ends came to 7 bases. In germline, CDR1 is SGDLS, CDR2 YYNGEE. CDR3 loop: CASSVGQSSYEQYF. The CDR3 bases are TGTGCCAGCAGCGTAGGACAGAGCTCCTACGAGCAGTACTTC.

This chain connects TRBV19 to TRBJ1-2; D is possibly TRBD1 (5 bases). This CDR3 comprises 9 residues. V was trimmed by 11 bases and J by 8 bases, leaving 9 bases between them. CDR1 and CDR2 from the germline V gene are LNHDA and SQIVND (reference sequence). The CDR3: CASGGGYTF. The CDR3 coding sequence is TGTGCCTCCGGGGGGGGCTACACCTTC.

The rearrangement joins TRBV19 to TRBJ2-5; TRBD1 is a possible D gene (6 bases). Trimming removed 5 bases at V and 5 bases at J, with 12 bases between. CDR3 size: 13 residues. CDR1 is LNHDA and CDR2 is SQIVND in the germline V gene (reference sequence). CDR3 residues: CASSGTFSETQYF. In nucleotides, the CDR3 is TGTGCCAGTAGTGGGACATTTAGTGAGACCCAGTACTTC.

On this clone: Different DNA sequences within this sample yield the same CDR3. This chain uses TRBV12-3 or TRBV12-4 with TRBJ1-2, with TRBD1 matching over 7 bases. Trimming at V came to 6 bases and at J to 7 bases, leaving 8 bases not matched to a gene. This CDR3 region has 13 residues. CDR3: CASRREGAGGYTF. Written as DNA, the CDR3 is TGTGCCAGCAGACGGGAGGGGGCGGGTGGCTACACCTTC.

The table lists this clone with a few counts. This chain connects TRBV27 to TRBJ2-2, with TRBD1 as a possible D gene (6 bases). The CDR3 consists of 16 residues. The germline gives CDR1 MNHEY, CDR2 SMNVEV (reference sequence). V was pared by 6 bases and J by 3 bases, with 17 bases between. The CDR3 sequence: CASRRDIRGDTGELFF. DNA for the CDR3: TGTGCCAGCAGAAGGGACATCCGTGGGGACACCGGGGAGCTGTTTTTT.

This clone was picked up many times. V usage is TRBV5-1 and J usage is TRBJ2-7, with TRBD1 identical over 11 bases. This CDR3 contains 14 residues. The V and J ends lost 3 bases and 3 bases, in that order; junction bases with no gene match: 2. The V gene's germline CDR1 is SGHRS and CDR2 YFSETQ. The CDR3 DNA follows: TGCGCCAGCAGCTCCGGGACAGGGGGCTACGAGCAGTACTTC. Protein product: CASSSGTGGYEQYF.

The chain joins TRBV28 to TRBJ1-5, with TRBD1 as a possible D gene (6 bases). Looked up from germline, CDR1 is MDHEN and CDR2 is SYDVKM. The CDR3 length is 11 residues. V gave up 7 bases and J gave up 7 bases, with 8 bases separating them. CDR3 sequence reads: CASKGDQPQHF. Here the CDR3 DNA reads TGTGCCAGCAAGGGGGACCAGCCCCAGCATTTT.

The rearrangement uses TRBV5-1 and TRBJ1-2; perhaps TRBD1 as D (5 bases). Trimming removed 4 bases at V and 7 bases at J, with 14 bases between. This CDR3 has 13 amino acids. Germline assignment: CDR1 SGHRS and CDR2 YFSETQ. The CDR3 sequence is CASSEQGHGGYTF. For the CDR3, the DNA is TGCGCCAGCAGCGAGCAGGGCCATGGTGGCTACACCTTC.

This clone showed up just a few times. The V and J genes are TRBV11-2 and TRBJ2-7; D may be TRBD1 (6 bases). Trimming cost V 0 bases and J 3 bases, with 12 bases left between them. CDR3 length: 15 amino acids. Germline CDR1 is SGHAT and CDR2 is FQNNGV. This CDR3 is CASSLDMGQYYEQYF. The CDR3 DNA is TGTGCCAGCAGCTTAGATATGGGACAATACTACGAGCAGTACTTC.

The chain uses TRBV9 and TRBJ2-7, with 12 positions matching TRBD2. CDR1 and CDR2 from the germline V gene are SGDLS and YYNGEE. V lost 4 bases to trimming and J lost 3 bases; unmatched junction nucleotides: 5. This CDR3 region has 15 residues. In nucleotides, the CDR3 is TGTGCCAGCAGCCCCAGGACTAGCGGGAACTACGAGCAGTACTTC. Protein sequence: CASSPRTSGNYEQYF. The variable domain in full, with the rest retrieved from reference TRBV9 and TRBJ2-7, is DSGVTQTPKHLITATGQRVTLRCSPRSGDLSVYWYQQSLDQGLQFLIQYYNGEERAKGNILERFSAQQFPDLHSELNLSSLELGDSALYFCASSPRTSGNYEQYFGPGTRLTVT.

CDR3 DNA: TGTGCCAGCAGCCCAGGGGGCTTAGGCACCTTGAGTCACTTT. Translated, it gives CASSPGGLGTLSHF. V is TRBV7-8 and J is TRBJ1-6; 8 bases are a match to TRBD1. Looked up from germline, CDR1 is SGHVS and CDR2 is FQNEAQ. Trimming at V came to 5 bases and at J to 19 bases, leaving 16 bases not matched to a gene. The CDR3 loop spans 14 amino acids.

The chain employs TRBV29-1 and TRBJ2-3; D is perhaps TRBD2 (7 bases). Germline CDR1 and CDR2: SQVTM and ANQGSEA. The ends were cut back, 8 bases at V and 4 bases at J, with 13 bases in the middle. The CDR3 length is 12 residues. The CDR3 bases are TGCAGCTGGGAGGGGGATTCAGATACGCAGTATTTT. This translates into CSWEGDSDTQYF.

This clone came up a few times. The chain has TRBV7-9 and TRBJ2-5, with TRBD2 matching over 9 bases. There are 15 residues in the CDR3. The J segment lost 3 bases and the V segment lost 1 base, leaving 3 bases of the junction unmatched. The germline CDR1 and CDR2 sequences are SEHNR and FQNEAQ (reference sequence). CDR3 coding DNA: TGTGCCAGCAGCTTAGGCGGGAGGGCCGAAGAGACCCAGTACTTC. It specifies CASSLGGRAEETQYF.

This chain uses TRBV7-9 with TRBJ2-7, with D maybe TRBD1 (5 bases). The germline CDR1 and CDR2 sequences are SEHNR and FQNEAQ (reference sequence). Trimming removed 2 bases at V and 7 bases at J, with 15 bases between. CDR3 length: 14 residues. The CDR3: CASSLNAAGLEQYF. CDR3 nucleotides: TGTGCCAGCAGCTTAAATGCGGCAGGGTTGGAGCAGTACTTC.

In its sample, this clone was seen once. The rearrangement links TRBV14 to TRBJ2-1, with 7 bases aligning to TRBD2. V lost 6 bases and J lost 0; bases outside the gene matches: 8. Germline V lookup: CDR1 SGHDN, CDR2 FVKESK. The CDR3 sequence is 16 residues long. As DNA, the CDR3 is TGTGCCAGCAGGGCGGGGGAAGGGTTCTCCTACAATGAGCAGTTCTTC. This translates into CASRAGEGFSYNEQFF.

The chain carries TRBV7-2 and TRBJ2-1; D is possibly TRBD1 (6 bases). The V and J ends lost 1 base and 2 bases respectively, with 15 bases between them. This CDR3 has 17 amino acids. Per germline, CDR1 SGHTA and CDR2 FQGNSA. Written as DNA, the CDR3 is TGTGCCAGCAGCTTAGGGCAGGGGAAAATCACCTACAATGAGCAGTTCTTC. Amino acids: CASSLGQGKITYNEQFF.

The chain combines TRBV18 with TRBJ2-3, with 13 bases matching TRBD2. Germline V gives CDR1 KGHSH, CDR2 LQKENI. After removal of 6 bases from V and 0 bases from J, the junction contained 9 bases not matched to a gene. This CDR3 is 18 amino acids long. The CDR3 region has the DNA TGTGCCAGCTCCCCCAGGACTAGCGGGAGTTCTAGCACAGATACGCAGTATTTT. Protein sequence: CASSPRTSGSSSTDTQYF. The full variable domain, its missing parts supplied by reference TRBV18 and TRBJ2-3, is NAGVMQNPRHLVRRRGQEARLRCSPMKGHSHVYWYRQLPEEGLKFMVYLQKENIIDESGMPKERFSAEFPKEGPSILRIQQVVRGDSAAYFCASSPRTSGSSSTDTQYFGPGTRLTVL.